Listed below are T cell receptor beta chains from one sample, sequenced in a study of cytomegalovirus exposure and HLA in healthy donors. The protocol was immunoSEQ multiplex PCR, while the TCRdb copy is restricted to in-frame clones and leaves out a portion. The sample has almost 90,000 clones, approximately 81% seen once. Sequencing used PBMCs. The receptors come from a man aged 40-49 years in good health and CMV-seropositive. Both conserved end residues are part of each CDR3. D genes are given only for firm matches.

TRBV9,TRBJ2-1,TRBD2,CASSKERGPSYNEQFF,TGTGCCAGCAGCAAAGAGCGGGGTCCCTCCTACAATGAGCAGTTCTTC
TRBV12-1,TRBJ2-1,.,CASSFEPLLLASSHNEQFF,TGTGCCAGCAGCTTTGAACCGCTTCTTCTAGCGTCTAGCCACAATGAGCAGTTCTTC
TRBV27,TRBJ1-2,.,CASSLSGNVGGYTF,TGTGCCAGCAGTTTATCCGGGAACGTGGGGGGCTACACCTTC
TRBV5-6,TRBJ2-1,.,CASTSDFLGIQGGEQFF,TGTGCCAGCACCTCGGATTTCTTGGGGATTCAAGGGGGTGAGCAGTTCTTC
TRBV5-5,TRBJ2-1,TRBD2,CASSSGLATYNEQFF,TGTGCCAGCAGCTCCGGACTAGCGACCTACAATGAGCAGTTCTTC
TRBV6-1,TRBJ1-5,TRBD1,CASSENRGGVNQPQHF,TGTGCCAGCAGTGAAAACAGGGGAGGTGTCAATCAGCCCCAGCATTTT
TRBV14,TRBJ2-2,.,CASSQLIAGELFF,TGTGCCAGCAGCCAATTAATTGCCGGGGAGCTGTTTTTT
TRBV5-1,TRBJ2-3,TRBD2,CASSVTSGASTDTQYF,TGCGCCAGCAGCGTAACTAGCGGTGCTAGCACAGATACGCAGTATTTT
TRBV6-1,TRBJ2-7,.,CASSPSSYEQYF,TGTGCCAGCAGTCCGAGCTCCTACGAGCAGTACTTC
TRBV10-3,TRBJ2-4,.,CAIGEGDTLAKNIQYF,TGTGCCATCGGGGAGGGGGACACTCTAGCCAAAAACATTCAGTACTTC
TRBV6-1,TRBJ2-5,TRBD2,CASSDMVGGFQETQYF,TGTGCCAGCAGTGATATGGTGGGGGGGTTCCAAGAGACCCAGTACTTC
TRBV7-8,TRBJ2-7,TRBD2,CASSLAGGVGYEQYF,TGTGCCAGCAGCTTAGCGGGAGGGGTTGGCTACGAGCAGTACTTC
TRBV7-9,TRBJ2-5,TRBD2,CASSRLAGIGVQETQYF,TGTGCCAGCAGCAGACTAGCGGGAATTGGCGTCCAAGAGACCCAGTACTTC
TRBV25-1,TRBJ2-1,TRBD2,CASSGTGTSSYNEQFF,TGTGCCAGCAGTGGTACCGGGACTAGCTCCTACAATGAGCAGTTCTTC
TRBV6-1,TRBJ2-5,.,CASSEGWRETQYF,TGTGCCAGCAGTGAAGGGTGGCGGGAGACCCAGTACTTC
TRBV7-2,TRBJ1-4,TRBD1,CASSSTGGIEKLFF,TGTGCCAGCAGCTCGACAGGGGGAATTGAAAAACTGTTTTTT
TRBV5-1,TRBJ1-2,.,CASRRRKTTLEDNYGYTF,TGCGCCAGCAGACGAAGGAAAACAACGCTGGAGGATAACTATGGCTACACCTTC
TRBV27,TRBJ2-3,TRBD2,CASSDPGLAGNTQYF,TGTGCCAGCAGTGACCCGGGACTAGCGGGGAATACGCAGTATTTT
TRBV6-5,TRBJ1-2,TRBD1,CASSEGAGNGGYTF,TGTGCCAGCAGTGAGGGGGCAGGGAATGGTGGCTACACCTTC
TRBV6-5,TRBJ1-4,.,CASSAYRQTNEKLFF,TGTGCCAGCAGTGCGTACAGGCAAACTAATGAAAAACTGTTTTTT